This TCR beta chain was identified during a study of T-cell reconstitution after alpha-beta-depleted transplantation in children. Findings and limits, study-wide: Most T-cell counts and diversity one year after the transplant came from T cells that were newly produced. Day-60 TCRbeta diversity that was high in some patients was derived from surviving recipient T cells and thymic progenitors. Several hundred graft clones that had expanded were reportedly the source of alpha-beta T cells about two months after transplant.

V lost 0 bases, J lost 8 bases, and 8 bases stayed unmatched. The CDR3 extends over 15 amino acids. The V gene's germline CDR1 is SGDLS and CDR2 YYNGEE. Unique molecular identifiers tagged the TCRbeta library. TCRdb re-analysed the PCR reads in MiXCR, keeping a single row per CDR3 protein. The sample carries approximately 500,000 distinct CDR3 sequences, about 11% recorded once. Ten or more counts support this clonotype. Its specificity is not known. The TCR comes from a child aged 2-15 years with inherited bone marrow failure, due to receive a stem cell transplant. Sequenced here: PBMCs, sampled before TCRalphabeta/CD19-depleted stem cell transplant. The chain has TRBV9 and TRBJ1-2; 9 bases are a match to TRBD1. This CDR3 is CASSVGRDRDYGYTF. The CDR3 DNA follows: TGTGCCAGCAGCGTAGGACGGGACAGGGATTACGGCTACACCTTC.